Shown below are 28 T cell receptor beta chains from a single sample sequenced in a study of T cell responses to AZD1222 COVID-19 vaccine. TCRdb's table, derived via immunoSEQ multiplex PCR, lists solely in-frame clones and lacks some. The sample records tens of thousands of clones, roughly 86% being singletons. Sequenced here: peripheral blood, sampled on day 0 of AZD1222 vaccination. The source of these receptors is an adult in good health.

In its sample, this clone was seen a few times. The V and J genes are TRBV28 and TRBJ2-7, with 8 positions matching TRBD1. The germline V gene encodes CDR1 MDHEN and CDR2 SYDVKM. This CDR3 comprises 17 residues. The V segment lost 6 bases and the J segment 1 base; nucleotides outside the gene matches: 14. The CDR3 here is CASRFTGDRRNSYEQYF. Written as DNA, the CDR3 is TGTGCCAGCAGATTCACCGGGGACAGGAGAAATTCCTACGAGCAGTACTTC.

The chain recombines TRBV5-4 with TRBJ2-5; 8 bases map to TRBD2. J lost 7 bases, V lost 2 bases, and 10 bases had no gene match. In germline, CDR1 is SGHNT, CDR2 YYREEE (reference sequence). CDR3 length: 15 amino acids. In DNA, the CDR3 is TGTGCCAGCAGCTTTTACAGCACCGGGGGGGGGACCCAGTACTTC. It is translated as CASSFYSTGGGTQYF. Full variable domain (remainder filled in from reference TRBV5-4 and TRBJ2-5): ETGVTQSPTHLIKTRGQQVTLRCSSQSGHNTVSWYQQALGQGPQFIFQYYREEENGRGNFPPRFSGLQFPNYSSELNVNALELDDSALYLCASSFYSTGGGTQYFGPGTRLLVL.

The chain uses TRBV19 and TRBJ1-1; D remains unclear. The germline V gene has CDR1 LNHDA and CDR2 SQIVND (reference sequence). The CDR3 consists of 11 residues. With 7 bases removed from V and 6 bases from J, the gap between germline ends came to 9 bases. The CDR3 bases are TGTGCCAGTATGGTAGGGTCTGAAGCTTTCTTT. This gives the protein CASMVGSEAFF.

The CDR3 region has the DNA TGTGCCTACGAATCCGGGACCTTAAACACTGAAGCTTTCTTT. This codes for CAYESGTLNTEAFF. V is TRBV30 and J is TRBJ1-1, with a possible D match to TRBD1 (5 bases). The V and J ends lost 7 bases and 2 bases respectively, with 17 bases between them. The CDR3 contains 14 residues. CDR1 and CDR2 (germline): GTSNPN, SVGIG (reference sequence). The variable domain in full, completed from reference TRBV30 and TRBJ1-1, reads SQTIHQWPATLVQPVGSPLSLECTVEGTSNPNLYWYRQAAGRGLQLLFYSVGIGQISSEVPQNLSASRPQDRQFILSSKKLLLSDSGFYLCAYESGTLNTEAFFGQGTRLTVV.

CDR3 region: CASSTVAGGGETQYF. The CDR3 DNA reads as TGCGCCAGCAGTACCGTAGCGGGAGGGGGGGAGACCCAGTACTTC. The chain has TRBV10-2 and TRBJ2-5; 11 bases map to TRBD2. The germline gives CDR1 WSHSY, CDR2 SAAADI. The length of the CDR3 is 15 residues. With V trimmed by 5 bases and J by 5 bases, 7 bases remained unmatched.

The chain joins TRBV4-1 to TRBJ1-2; D not resolved. The CDR3 spans 15 residues. CDR1 and CDR2 from the germline V gene are MGHRA and YSYEKL. Trimming removed 0 bases at V and 4 bases at J, with 12 bases between. DNA of the CDR3: TGCGCCAGCAGCCAAGAATCGTGGAGCGGCTATGGCTACACCTTC. Translated: CASSQESWSGYGYTF.

The chain joins TRBV7-3 to TRBJ2-3; no firm D call. CDR3 length: 14 residues. From germline, CDR1 is SGHTA and CDR2 FQGTGA. The V gene lost 1 base and the J gene lost 2 bases, with 7 bases spanning the gap. The CDR3 loop is CASSLNSLTDTQYF. CDR3 coding DNA: TGTGCCAGCAGCTTAAACTCTCTCACAGATACGCAGTATTTT.

This chain uses TRBV5-6 with TRBJ1-2, with TRBD1 identical over 7 bases. This CDR3 region has 12 residues. With V trimmed by 4 bases and J by 8 bases, 5 bases remained unmatched. The germline V gene encodes CDR1 SGHDT and CDR2 YYEEEE. In nucleotides, the CDR3 is TGTGCCAGCAGCGTGTGGGACAGCGGCTACACCTTC. Residues: CASSVWDSGYTF.

About this clone: One end of the junction fails to match germline, which may point to a read error. This chain uses TRBV28 with TRBJ1-6, with TRBD1 matching over 8 bases. The germline V gene has CDR1 MDHEN and CDR2 SYDVKM. This CDR3 comprises 15 residues. CDR3 nucleotide sequence: TGTGCCAGCACTTTACTGCAGGGGGCAAGTTCACCCCTCCACTTT. It codes for CASTLLQGASSPLHF. Variable domain in full (rest from reference TRBV28 and TRBJ1-6): DVKVTQSSRYLVKRTGEKVFLECVQDMDHENMFWYRQDPGLGLRLIYFSYDVKMKEKGDIPEGYSVSREKKERFSLILESASTNQTSMYLCASTLLQGASSPLHFGNGTRLTVT.

The CDR3 DNA reads TGTGCCACCAACCGACAGGGGGCCGTTGAAGCTTTCTTT. The encoded protein is CATNRQGAVEAFF. The chain carries TRBV6-5 and TRBJ1-1, with 10 bases aligning to TRBD1. V shed 10 bases, J shed 7 bases, and the junction held 9 bases outside the gene matches. The germline V gene has CDR1 MNHEY and CDR2 SVGAGI. CDR3 size: 13 residues.

V is TRBV12-5 and J is TRBJ2-5, with a possible D match to TRBD2 (5 bases). The CDR3 has 10 residues. With 5 bases removed from V and 9 bases from J, the gap between germline ends came to 7 bases. The germline gives CDR1 LGHNT, CDR2 FRNRAP. The CDR3 DNA is TGTGCTAGTGGTCCCGGGGCCCAGTACTTC. Its protein product is CASGPGAQYF.

The chain links TRBV29-1 to TRBJ2-7; 7 nucleotides align to TRBD1. Germline assignment: CDR1 SQVTM and CDR2 ANQGSEA. The CDR3 totals 13 residues. V was clipped by 6 bases and J by 3 bases; unmatched bases: 8. As DNA, the CDR3 is TGCAGCGTGAGACAGGGAGTAAACTACGAGCAGTACTTC. Translated: CSVRQGVNYEQYF.

V gene TRBV11-2 combines with J gene TRBJ2-2, with TRBD2 matching over 9 bases. Germline CDR1 and CDR2: SGHAT and FQNNGV. CDR3 length equals 16 residues. Unmatched junction bases numbered 6, after V lost 6 bases and J lost 1 base. CDR3 sequence reads: CASRTIAGENTGELFF. The CDR3 DNA follows: TGTGCCAGCAGGACTATAGCGGGAGAGAACACCGGGGAGCTGTTTTTT.

The chain uses TRBV7-6 and TRBJ2-1; 10 bases line up with TRBD2. V lost 3 bases, J lost 0 bases, and 5 bases stayed unmatched. Germline CDR1 is SGHVS and CDR2 is FNYEAQ. This CDR3 contains 17 residues. The CDR3 DNA reads as TGTGCCAGCAGCTTGAGGACTAGCGGCATCTCCTACAATGAGCAGTTCTTC. Its translation is CASSLRTSGISYNEQFF.

The J gene is TRBJ1-1, the V gene TRBV5-1; TRBD1 might be the D (5 bases). Trimming took off 4 bases at V and 3 bases at J, with 13 bases between the two ends. Per the germline V gene, CDR1 is SGHRS and CDR2 is YFSETQ. The CDR3 is 14 amino acids. The CDR3 protein is CASSPSGWDTEAFF. In nucleotides, the CDR3 is TGCGCCAGCAGCCCGTCAGGGTGGGACACTGAAGCTTTCTTT.

The V gene is TRBV6-5, the J gene TRBJ1-4; no definite D call. The V end was cut by 9 bases, the J end by 3 bases, with 11 bases between. Germline assignment: CDR1 MNHEY and CDR2 SVGAGI. This CDR3 is 13 amino acids long. For the CDR3, the DNA is TGTGCCAGTGGCCGCCAGGCTAATGAAAAACTGTTTTTT. The encoded protein is CASGRQANEKLFF.

This chain joins TRBV10-3 and TRBJ2-7, with 7 bases aligning to TRBD2. Germline CDR1 is ENHRY and CDR2 is SYGVKD. With V trimmed by 0 bases and J by 6 bases, 14 bases remained unmatched. CDR3 length: 17 amino acids. In DNA form, the CDR3 reads TGTGCCATCAGTGAGTCGATTGGCGGGGAGGGAGGTTCCGAGCAGTACTTC. Amino acids: CAISESIGGEGGSEQYF.

This chain joins TRBV4-1 and TRBJ1-2, with 9 bases matching TRBD1. The CDR3 runs to 15 residues. CDR1 and CDR2 from the germline V gene are MGHRA and YSYEKL. V dropped 0 bases and J dropped 8; count of bases not matched to a gene: 7. The CDR3 sequence: CASSQEGQGIGGYTF. The CDR3, as DNA: TGCGCCAGCAGCCAAGAAGGACAGGGGATAGGGGGCTACACCTTC.

V usage is TRBV5-1 and J usage is TRBJ1-5, with 7 bases that match TRBD1. The V segment lost 4 bases and the J segment 5 bases; nucleotides outside the gene matches: 6. The CDR3 has 14 residues. The V gene's germline CDR1 is SGHRS and CDR2 YFSETQ. The CDR3 reads CASSLGGADQPQHF. As DNA, the CDR3 is TGCGCCAGCAGCCTAGGGGGCGCGGATCAGCCCCAGCATTTT.

The CDR3 DNA follows: TGTGCCAGCCCCAGGACGGGCCTTACCTCTGGAAACACCATATATTTT. Its translation is CASPRTGLTSGNTIYF. The chain couples TRBV21-1 to TRBJ1-3. TRBV21-1 is reported as a pseudogene. The CDR3 contains 16 residues.

The chain is built from TRBV28 and TRBJ2-1; D is unresolved. Per germline, CDR1 MDHEN and CDR2 SYDVKM. The CDR3 is made up of 18 amino acids. Trimming shortened V by 3 bases and J by 4 bases, and 22 bases separated the two germline ends. CDR3 DNA: TGTGCCAGCAGTTTGTCTGCCCGGACGATAGACTTGTACAATGAGCAGTTCTTC. It yields the protein CASSLSARTIDLYNEQFF.

This clone was detected only once. The chain uses TRBV5-1 and TRBJ1-2; D is possibly TRBD1 (6 bases). CDR3 length: 14 amino acids. Trimming cost V 4 bases and J 8 bases, with 18 bases left between them. The V gene's germline CDR1 is SGHRS and CDR2 YFSETQ. CDR3 sequence (DNA): TGCGCCAGCAGCCAGGACAACGGGGGGCAAGGCTACACCTTC. Protein sequence: CASSQDNGGQGYTF.

This clone appeared once. V gene TRBV2 combines with J gene TRBJ2-7, with D perhaps TRBD2 (7 bases). CDR1 and CDR2 (germline): SNHLY, FYNNEI. The CDR3 extends over 14 amino acids. The V gene lost 7 bases and the J gene lost 5 bases, with 18 bases spanning the gap. DNA for the CDR3: TGTGCCAGCAACTATGCGGGGGCAAACGACGAGCAGTACTTC. It encodes CASNYAGANDEQYF.

Here the CDR3 reads CASSELGAGNTIYF. As DNA, the CDR3 is TGTGCCAGCAGTGAGTTGGGGGCCGGAAACACCATATATTTT. J is TRBJ1-3 and V is TRBV6-1; tentatively, D is TRBD1 (6 bases). CDR1 and CDR2 from the germline V gene are MNHNS and SASEGT. The germline V and J ends were trimmed by 3 bases and 4 bases, with 10 bases remaining between them. The CDR3 extends over 14 amino acids.

The chain recombines TRBV10-1 with TRBJ2-1, with no clear D. The germline V gene has CDR1 WNHNN and CDR2 SYGVQD (reference sequence). The length of the CDR3 is 13 residues. V was shortened by 0 bases and J by 13 bases, with 13 bases between the two germline ends. CDR3: CASSESIWGTQFF. The CDR3 DNA reads TGCGCCAGCAGTGAGTCGATATGGGGAACTCAGTTCTTC.

The chain carries TRBV6-2 or TRBV6-3 and TRBJ1-2; D is undetermined. CDR1 is MNHEY and CDR2 is SVGEGT in the germline V gene. V lost 2 bases, J lost 8 bases, and 15 bases lay in between. The CDR3 is made up of 14 amino acids. This CDR3 reads CASSYLVARGGYTF. The CDR3 DNA reads as TGTGCCAGCAGTTACCTTGTGGCTCGCGGGGGCTACACCTTC.

This rearrangement joins TRBV4-3 to TRBJ2-5; D is unclear. Germline values: CDR1 LGHNA, CDR2 YSLEER. V was trimmed by 5 bases and J by 4 bases, leaving 14 bases between them. The CDR3 has 14 residues. CDR3 loop: CASSSTVGSETQYF. The CDR3 DNA reads TGCGCCAGCAGCTCTACGGTGGGTTCAGAGACCCAGTACTTC.

The J gene is TRBJ2-7, the V gene TRBV15; 7 bases map to TRBD1. The V and J ends lost 0 bases and 7 bases, in that order; junction bases with no gene match: 6. Looked up from germline, CDR1 is LNHNV and CDR2 is YYDKDF (reference sequence). This CDR3 region has 14 residues. The CDR3 bases are TGTGCCACCAGCAGAGACAGGGGGAGTCTGGAGCAGTACTTC. Translated: CATSRDRGSLEQYF.